One and the same sample provided the 28 T cell receptor beta chains below, sequenced in a study of blood T cell repertoires in COVID-19. Only in-frame clones appear in the TCRdb table, and some are missing; sequencing was by immunoSEQ multiplex PCR. The sample shows 250,000 or so clones, around 85% of them seen only once. Sequencing was carried out using peripheral blood. These receptor sequences come from a woman aged 60-70 years with active or convalescent COVID-19.

This chain links TRBV6-6 with TRBJ1-5, with 10 bases matching TRBD1. The CDR3 length is 15 residues. V shed 5 bases, J shed 6 bases, and the junction held 7 bases outside the gene matches. Germline lookup yields CDR1 MNHNY and CDR2 SVGAGI (reference sequence). This CDR3 reads CASSTGQGVLQPQHF. CDR3 sequence (DNA): TGTGCCAGCAGTACCGGACAGGGGGTCCTTCAGCCCCAGCATTTT.

The gene calls are TRBV2 and TRBJ1-2; the D is unclear. Germline lookup yields CDR1 SNHLY and CDR2 FYNNEI. Trimming stripped 7 bases from V and 4 bases from J, with 13 bases between. CDR3 size: 13 residues. CDR3 residues: CASTLQAPYGYTF. DNA of the CDR3: TGTGCCAGCACCCTGCAGGCCCCCTATGGCTACACCTTC. Together with reference TRBV2 and TRBJ1-2, the CDR3 gives the full variable domain: EPEVTQTPSHQVTQMGQEVILRCVPISNHLYFYWYRQILGQKVEFLVSFYNNEISEKSEIFDDQFSVERPDGSNFTLKIRSTKLEDSAMYFCASTLQAPYGYTFGSGTRLTVV.

The chain recombines TRBV5-4 with TRBJ2-1, with 10 bases matching TRBD2. Germline values: CDR1 SGHNT, CDR2 YYREEE (reference sequence). The CDR3 has 17 residues. Trimming removed 4 bases from V and 6 bases from J; junction bases left unmatched: 13. For the CDR3, the DNA is TGTGCCAGCAGCGCCCAAAACCCGGGACTAGCGCGCAATGAGCAGTTCTTC. As protein: CASSAQNPGLARNEQFF.

V usage is TRBV6-5 and J usage is TRBJ2-2; 9 positions match TRBD2. V lost 7 bases to trimming and J lost 1 base; unmatched junction nucleotides: 4. The CDR3 covers 15 residues. Per the germline V gene, CDR1 is MNHEY and CDR2 is SVGAGI. As DNA, the CDR3 is TGTGCCAGCACCATAGCGGGGGTGAACACCGGGGAGCTGTTTTTT. Translation gives CASTIAGVNTGELFF.

The rearrangement joins TRBV19 to TRBJ2-6; TRBD1 agrees at 7 bases. The length of the CDR3 is 16 residues. J was trimmed by 0 bases and V by 6 bases; bases with no gene match: 5. The germline V gene encodes CDR1 LNHDA and CDR2 SQIVND (reference sequence). The CDR3 sequence: CASSADRVSGANVLTF. CDR3 coding DNA: TGTGCCAGTAGCGCAGACAGGGTCTCTGGGGCCAACGTCCTGACTTTC. Filled out from reference TRBV19 and TRBJ2-6, the complete variable domain reads DGGITQSPKYLFRKEGQNVTLSCEQNLNHDAMYWYRQDPGQGLRLIYYSQIVNDFQKGDIAEGYSVSREKKESFPLTVTSAQKNPTAFYLCASSADRVSGANVLTFGAGSRLTVL.

This clone was observed once. The rearrangement uses TRBV5-4 and TRBJ1-1; D possibly corresponds to TRBD1 (5 bases). This CDR3 region has 14 residues. V was clipped by 5 bases and J by 1 base, with 12 bases between them. Germline V gene data show CDR1 as SGHNT and CDR2 as YYREEE (reference sequence). The CDR3 is CASSPDRGNTEAFF. For the CDR3, the DNA is TGTGCCAGCAGTCCAGACAGAGGGAACACTGAAGCTTTCTTT.

The V call is TRBV30, the J call TRBJ2-7, with a tentative D call TRBD2 (7 bases). The CDR3 covers 14 residues. The germline V gene encodes CDR1 GTSNPN and CDR2 SVGIG (reference sequence). V was clipped by 2 bases and J by 2 bases, with 13 bases between them. CDR3 residues: CAWSTTGRAYEQYF. CDR3 in DNA: TGTGCCTGGAGTACAACAGGGAGGGCCTACGAGCAGTACTTC.

The rearrangement joins TRBV20-1 to TRBJ2-3, with 14 bases fitting TRBD2. The germline CDR1 and CDR2 sequences are DFQATT and SNEGSKA (reference sequence). With 3 bases clipped from V and 7 bases from J, the junction kept 6 bases outside the gene matches. The CDR3 sequence is 15 residues long. The CDR3 spells CSASLGLAGGNTQYF. The CDR3 bases are TGCAGTGCTAGTCTCGGACTAGCGGGAGGCAATACGCAGTATTTT.

This chain connects TRBV30 to TRBJ1-5; D not certain. CDR3 length: 16 amino acids. Germline V gives CDR1 GTSNPN, CDR2 SVGIG (reference sequence). Between the trimmed V and J ends, which lost 1 base and 0 bases, there was a span of 13 bases. The CDR3 region is CAWSAWGGYSNQPQHF. In DNA form, the CDR3 reads TGTGCCTGGAGTGCATGGGGAGGATATAGCAATCAGCCCCAGCATTTT.

This clone was seen many times. The rearrangement links TRBV9 to TRBJ1-2; the D is unclear. Germline values: CDR1 SGDLS, CDR2 YYNGEE. The V gene lost 0 bases and the J gene lost 7 bases, with 16 bases spanning the gap. The CDR3 has 15 amino acids. This CDR3 reads CASSVGPGFESGYTF. The CDR3 nucleotides read TGTGCCAGCAGCGTAGGGCCGGGTTTCGAGAGTGGCTACACCTTC.

This clone was found a few times. The chain joins TRBV19 to TRBJ1-5; D is perhaps TRBD1 (6 bases). This CDR3 contains 14 residues. The V end was cut by 6 bases, the J end by 4 bases, with 13 bases between. Germline loops: CDR1 LNHDA, CDR2 SQIVND (reference sequence). CDR3 amino acids: CASSDSQGNQPQHF. The CDR3 DNA sequence: TGTGCCAGTAGCGACTCGCAGGGGAATCAGCCCCAGCATTTT.

The rearrangement uses TRBV14 and TRBJ1-6; 7 bases align to TRBD1. V lost 2 bases, J lost 5 bases, and 3 bases stayed unmatched. The CDR3 runs to 15 residues. Germline loops: CDR1 SGHDN, CDR2 FVKESK. CDR3 region: CASSQSTGNNSPLHF. The CDR3 region has the DNA TGTGCCAGCAGCCAATCGACAGGGAATAATTCACCCCTCCACTTT. Together with reference TRBV14 and TRBJ1-6, the CDR3 gives the full variable domain: EAGVTQFPSHSVIEKGQTVTLRCDPISGHDNLYWYRRVMGKEIKFLLHFVKESKQDESGMPNNRFLAERTGGTYSTLKVQPAELEDSGVYFCASSQSTGNNSPLHFGNGTRLTVT.

The chain combines TRBV7-6 with TRBJ2-7, with TRBD2 matching 9 bases. The ends lost 5 bases at V and 2 bases at J; junction bases unmatched: 13. The CDR3 runs 17 residues. Germline V gene sequence: CDR1 SGHVS, CDR2 FNYEAQ. CDR3: CASSPPAGLAATYEQYF. The CDR3 DNA reads as TGTGCCAGCAGCCCCCCCGCGGGACTAGCTGCGACCTACGAGCAGTACTTC.

The chain carries TRBV3-1 (or the pseudogene TRBV3-2) and TRBJ2-1, with 8 positions matching TRBD2. The CDR3 sequence is 17 residues long. Trimming cost V 0 bases and J 2 bases; bases outside gene matches: 6. CDR1 is LGHDT, CDR2 YNNKEL, per germline (reference sequence). The CDR3 DNA is TGTGCCAGCAGCCAAGACCTAGCGGGCCGACCCTACAATGAGCAGTTCTTC. The encoded protein is CASSQDLAGRPYNEQFF.

The rearrangement links TRBV11-1 to TRBJ2-5, with TRBD2 matching 8 bases. The CDR3 loop spans 15 amino acids. The ends lost 5 bases at V and 4 bases at J; junction bases unmatched: 9. Germline V gene sequence: CDR1 SGHAT, CDR2 FQDESV (reference sequence). The CDR3 DNA reads TGTGCCAGCAGCCAACGGGAGGGCCAGTTAGAGACCCAGTACTTC. This encodes CASSQREGQLETQYF.

The J gene is TRBJ1-2, the V gene TRBV25-1; no clear D. Germline assignment: CDR1 MGHDK and CDR2 SYGVNS. The V gene lost 2 bases and the J gene lost 8 bases, with 15 bases spanning the gap. This CDR3 region has 14 residues. CDR3 sequence reads: CASSEGHGGRGYTF. CDR3 bases: TGTGCCAGCAGTGAAGGGCACGGAGGAAGGGGCTACACCTTC.

The V call is TRBV2, the J call TRBJ2-2; 10 bases match TRBD2. The CDR3 covers 14 residues. Germline-derived CDR1 and CDR2 are SNHLY and FYNNEI. Here the CDR3 reads CVKKRGGPTGELFF. The CDR3 DNA reads as TGTGTCAAAAAGCGGGGGGGCCCCACCGGGGAGCTGTTTTTT.

This clone was seen once. The rearrangement joins TRBV19 to TRBJ2-7, with a tentative D call TRBD2 (5 bases). This CDR3 region has 13 residues. V was pared by 1 base and J by 3 bases, with 7 bases between. CDR1 LNHDA and CDR2 SQIVND come from the germline V gene (reference sequence). The CDR3: CASSIGRDYEQYF. CDR3 sequence (DNA): TGTGCCAGTAGTATAGGCCGGGACTACGAGCAGTACTTC.

This chain joins TRBV6-4 and TRBJ2-7, with TRBD2 matching 7 bases. With 4 bases clipped from V and 1 base from J, the junction kept 7 bases outside the gene matches. Germline V gene lookup returns CDR1 MRHNA and CDR2 SNTAGT. The CDR3 is 15 amino acids. The CDR3 nucleotides read TGTGCCAGCAGTGTCCTCGCGGGGGTGTCCTACGAGCAGTACTTC. Protein product: CASSVLAGVSYEQYF.

The rearrangement joins TRBV11-3 to TRBJ2-3; 8 bases align to TRBD1. The germline V gene encodes CDR1 SGHNT and CDR2 YENEEA. The CDR3 runs 15 residues. Losses at the gene ends were 5 bases for V and 0 bases for J; bases not matched to a gene: 4. CDR3 sequence (DNA): TGTGCCAGCAGCGCGGACAGGGTTAGCACAGATACGCAGTATTTT. It codes for CASSADRVSTDTQYF.

The gene calls are TRBV10-3 and TRBJ1-3; a weak D match, TRBD1 (5 bases). Germline-derived CDR1 and CDR2 are ENHRY and SYGVKD. CDR3 length: 15 residues. Trimming stripped 4 bases from V and 0 bases from J, with 10 bases between. The CDR3: CAISGTPNSGNTIYF. In DNA form, the CDR3 reads TGTGCCATCAGTGGGACACCAAACTCTGGAAACACCATATATTTT.

V gene TRBV7-6 combines with J gene TRBJ1-6; 10 bases are a match to TRBD1. The germline CDR1 and CDR2 sequences are SGHVS and FNYEAQ. V trimming: 1 base; J trimming: 9 bases; junction bases outside the gene matches: 3. The CDR3 runs to 15 residues. CDR3 protein: CASSLVGQGGSPLHF. For the CDR3, the DNA is TGTGCCAGCAGCTTAGTTGGACAGGGGGGTTCACCCCTCCACTTT.

The chain combines TRBV11-2 with TRBJ1-4; 9 positions match TRBD1. Germline-derived CDR1 and CDR2 are SGHAT and FQNNGV. The CDR3 contains 15 residues. V lost 0 bases and J lost 13; bases outside the gene matches: 9. In DNA form, the CDR3 reads TGTGCCAGCAGCTTAGATCGCACAGGGGGCTTAGTACTGTTTTTT. Translated, it gives CASSLDRTGGLVLFF.

This chain links TRBV13 with TRBJ2-1, with a weak D call TRBD2 (6 bases). This CDR3 spans 15 amino acids. CDR1 and CDR2 (germline): PRHDT, FYEKMQ (reference sequence). Trimming cost V 2 bases and J 9 bases, with 17 bases left between them. The CDR3 is CASSLTGLLVVEQFF. In DNA form, the CDR3 reads TGTGCCAGCAGCTTAACGGGACTGTTAGTTGTTGAGCAGTTCTTC. The full variable domain, completed using reference TRBV13 and TRBJ2-1, is AAGVIQSPRHLIKEKRETATLKCYPIPRHDTVYWYQQGPGQDPQFLISFYEKMQSDKGSIPDRFSAQQFSDYHSELNMSSLELGDSALYFCASSLTGLLVVEQFFGPGTRLTVL.

CDR3 amino acids: CAWGATGLSGYTF. The CDR3 region has the DNA TGTGCCTGGGGGGCGACAGGGCTTTCAGGCTACACCTTC. The chain is built from TRBV30 and TRBJ1-2; 7 bases match TRBD1. The CDR3 loop spans 13 amino acids. Germline CDR1 and CDR2: GTSNPN and SVGIG (reference sequence). V shed 5 bases and J 8 bases; nucleotides not matched to a gene: 11.

The chain joins TRBV14 to TRBJ1-5; no clear D gene. This CDR3 is 13 amino acids long. The germline gives CDR1 SGHDN, CDR2 FVKESK. Between the trimmed V and J ends, which lost 9 bases and 4 bases, there was a span of 13 bases. CDR3 residues: CARMEAANQPQHF. The CDR3 DNA reads as TGTGCCAGGATGGAGGCAGCAAATCAGCCCCAGCATTTT.

Concerning this clone: Other DNA sequences in the sample encode the same CDR3. The chain combines TRBV10-3 with TRBJ1-2, with TRBD1 matching 7 bases. From germline, CDR1 is ENHRY and CDR2 SYGVKD. The CDR3 is 12 residues long. Germline trimming cut 10 bases from V and 3 bases from J; bases unmatched to any gene: 5. CDR3 DNA sequence: TGTGCCACCCGGCAGGGGGACTATGGCTACACCTTC. It yields the protein CATRQGDYGYTF.

In regard to this clone: One end of the junction fails to match germline, which may point to a read error. Other DNA sequences in the same sample also yield this CDR3. J is TRBJ1-2 and V is TRBV29-1; D is perhaps TRBD1 (6 bases). Germline CDR1 reads SQVTM; CDR2 reads ANQGSEA. This CDR3 region has 11 residues. CDR3 region: CSVEGGDGYTF. Written as DNA, the CDR3 is TGCAGCGTCGAAGGGGGGGATGGCTACACCTTC. The entire variable domain, with the rest obtained from reference TRBV29-1 and TRBJ1-2, is as follows: SAVISQKPSRDICQRGTSLTIQCQVDSQVTMMFWYRQQPGQSLTLIATANQGSEATYESGFVIDKFPISRPNLTFSTLTVSNMSPEDSSIYLCSVEGGDGYTFGSGTRLTVV.